Presented here are 21 T cell receptor beta chains from one specimen sequenced in a study of T cell responses to AZD1222 COVID-19 vaccine. Sequencing was performed with immunoSEQ multiplex PCR; in TCRdb, only in-frame clones are kept and a portion is missing. In the table there are over 50,000 clones, 81% of which are singletons. The starting material was peripheral blood, obtained 28 days after the second AZD1222 dose. The receptors stem from an adult who received the AZD1222 COVID-19 vaccine.

The rearrangement joins TRBV9 to TRBJ2-1; perhaps TRBD2 as D (6 bases). Between the trimmed V and J ends, which lost 0 bases and 2 bases, there was a span of 21 bases. The CDR3 sequence is 19 residues long. Per the germline V gene, CDR1 is SGDLS and CDR2 is YYNGEE. The CDR3 loop is CASSVEGLWAHGPYNEQFF. The CDR3 nucleotides are TGTGCCAGCAGCGTAGAGGGACTTTGGGCTCATGGGCCCTACAATGAGCAGTTCTTC.

This sequence joins TRBV7-2 and TRBJ2-2; D gene ambiguous. V was pared by 5 bases and J by 2 bases, with 12 bases between. This CDR3 is built from 15 residues. CDR1 is SGHTA, CDR2 FQGNSA, per germline. The DNA for the CDR3 is TGTGCCAGCAGCATGCGACCTATTAACACCGGGGAGCTGTTTTTT. This translates into CASSMRPINTGELFF.

The V gene is TRBV27, the J gene TRBJ1-2; D not resolved. CDR1 is MNHEY, CDR2 SMNVEV, per germline (reference sequence). This CDR3 spans 19 amino acids. V gave up 2 bases and J gave up 4 bases, with 26 bases separating them. The CDR3 loop reads CASSLTPPLGSVQLYGYTF. For the CDR3, the DNA is TGTGCCAGCAGTTTAACGCCCCCCCTTGGTTCGGTCCAGCTCTATGGCTACACCTTC.

Only one count was recorded for this clone. J is TRBJ1-4 and V is TRBV7-2; D is ambiguous. Germline assignment: CDR1 SGHTA and CDR2 FQGNSA. Between the trimmed V and J ends, which lost 5 bases and 0 bases, there was a span of 7 bases. This CDR3 is built from 14 residues. The CDR3 region is CASSRQATNEKLFF. The CDR3 nucleotides are TGTGCCAGCAGCCGTCAAGCAACTAATGAAAAACTGTTTTTT.

The gene calls are TRBV6-5 and TRBJ1-1, with 9 positions matching TRBD1. CDR3 length: 15 residues. The ends lost 6 bases at V and 4 bases at J; junction bases unmatched: 9. Germline-derived CDR1 and CDR2 are MNHEY and SVGAGI. The CDR3 nucleotides read TGTGCCAGCAGGCGGGGACAGGGTAGGTTCACTGAAGCTTTCTTT. This sequence encodes CASRRGQGRFTEAFF.

The rearrangement links TRBV27 to TRBJ1-1; D not certain. The CDR3 sequence is 15 residues long. Germline V gives CDR1 MNHEY, CDR2 SMNVEV (reference sequence). The V end lost 3 bases, the J end lost 1 base, and 12 bases lay between the germline ends. CDR3: CASSFGGIANTEAFF. For the CDR3, the DNA is TGTGCCAGCAGTTTCGGAGGGATTGCGAACACTGAAGCTTTCTTT.

J is TRBJ2-6 and V is TRBV10-3; D gene uncertain. The CDR3 loop spans 16 amino acids. Germline V gene data show CDR1 as ENHRY and CDR2 as SYGVKD. Trimming took 0 bases from V and 1 from J, leaving 7 bases between them. CDR3 DNA sequence: TGTGCCATCAGTGAGTCGGATGGGTCTGGGGCCAACGTCCTGACTTTC. Translation: CAISESDGSGANVLTF.

This clone was seen once. This chain joins TRBV5-4 and TRBJ1-3; 8 bases map to TRBD1. CDR1 is SGHNT, CDR2 YYREEE, per germline (reference sequence). This CDR3 has 16 residues. Trimming removed 2 bases from V and 4 bases from J; junction bases left unmatched: 8. CDR3: CASSLRQGNLGNTIYF. In nucleotides, the CDR3 is TGTGCCAGCAGCTTAAGACAGGGGAATTTGGGAAACACCATATATTTT.

This chain uses TRBV5-8 with TRBJ2-7, with TRBD2 as a possible D gene (5 bases). CDR1 and CDR2 (germline): SGHTS, YDEGEE. CDR3 length: 14 amino acids. V gave up 0 bases and J gave up 7 bases, with 14 bases separating them. CDR3 sequence: CASSLAAGLGEQYF. The DNA for the CDR3 is TGTGCCAGCAGCTTGGCGGCGGGTCTCGGGGAGCAGTACTTC.

V usage is TRBV6-5 and J usage is TRBJ1-2; a weak D match, TRBD1 (5 bases). This CDR3 region has 13 residues. Trimming took off 8 bases at V and 6 bases at J, with 16 bases between the two ends. Germline V gene sequence: CDR1 MNHEY, CDR2 SVGAGI. The CDR3 protein is CASLGPARNGYTF. The CDR3 DNA reads TGTGCCAGCCTGGGGCCCGCAAGGAATGGCTACACCTTC.

This sequence joins TRBV12-3 or TRBV12-4 and TRBJ2-5; D is perhaps TRBD1 (6 bases). Trimming left V 8 bases short and J 2 bases short, with 12 bases between. The CDR3 consists of 13 residues. For the CDR3, the DNA is TGTGCCAGCCGAACGGGACAACAAGAGACCCAGTACTTC. Encoded protein: CASRTGQQETQYF.

The rearrangement uses TRBV7-2 and TRBJ1-5; a weak D match, TRBD1 (6 bases). V lost 1 base, J lost 5 bases, and 18 bases lay in between. The CDR3 sequence is 17 residues long. The germline CDR1 and CDR2 sequences are SGHTA and FQGNSA. For the CDR3, the DNA is TGTGCCAGCAGCTTAGAGACAGGATCTGCACATTATCAGCCCCAGCATTTT. It yields the protein CASSLETGSAHYQPQHF.

This chain uses TRBV13 with TRBJ2-4, with unresolved D. The germline CDR1 and CDR2 sequences are PRHDT and FYEKMQ (reference sequence). This CDR3 has 14 amino acids. The germline V and J ends were trimmed by 4 bases and 6 bases, with 13 bases remaining between them. In DNA, the CDR3 is TGTGCCAGCAGCTCCTCAGGTTGGGGAAACATTCAGTACTTC. Its translation: CASSSSGWGNIQYF.

The rearrangement joins TRBV10-2 to TRBJ2-1; 7 bases are shared with TRBD2. The ends lost 2 bases at V and 6 bases at J; junction bases unmatched: 10. Germline loops: CDR1 WSHSY, CDR2 SAAADI. The CDR3 has 16 residues. The CDR3 here is CASSERGGSRVNEQFF. The CDR3 DNA reads as TGCGCCAGCAGTGAGAGAGGCGGGAGTCGCGTCAATGAGCAGTTCTTC.

The chain has TRBV11-3 and TRBJ2-3; D gene unclear. This CDR3 has 13 residues. From germline, CDR1 is SGHNT and CDR2 YENEEA. The germline V and J ends were trimmed by 4 bases and 3 bases, with 8 bases remaining between them. CDR3: CASSSGPTDTQYF. The CDR3 region has the DNA TGTGCCAGCAGCTCCGGCCCTACAGATACGCAGTATTTT.

The chain links TRBV27 to TRBJ1-5, with D unresolved. CDR1 is MNHEY and CDR2 is SMNVEV in the germline V gene (reference sequence). The CDR3 is 14 residues long. The V end was cut by 3 bases, the J end by 4 bases, with 10 bases between. The CDR3 spells CASSLYGSNQPQHF. The CDR3, as DNA: TGTGCCAGCAGTTTGTATGGGAGTAATCAGCCCCAGCATTTT.

This clone was counted a few times. The chain joins TRBV28 to TRBJ1-1; the match to TRBD1 covers 7 bases. Germline assignment: CDR1 MDHEN and CDR2 SYDVKM. Trimming cost V 6 bases and J 4 bases; bases outside gene matches: 8. The CDR3 runs 14 residues. The CDR3 spells CASSHRGFGTEAFF. The CDR3 region has the DNA TGTGCCAGCAGCCACAGGGGATTTGGCACTGAAGCTTTCTTT.

The chain joins TRBV28 to TRBJ2-5, with 12 nucleotides matching TRBD2. CDR1 and CDR2 (germline): MDHEN, SYDVKM. This CDR3 comprises 15 residues. The ends lost 8 bases at V and 1 base at J; junction bases unmatched: 5. The CDR3 DNA follows: TGTGCCAGCCTAGGGACTAGCGGGCCCCAAGAGACCCAGTACTTC. It is translated as CASLGTSGPQETQYF.

The rearrangement uses TRBV11-3 and TRBJ1-6; D is unresolved. CDR3 length equals 14 residues. Per germline, CDR1 SGHNT and CDR2 YENEEA. Trimming removed 4 bases at V and 0 bases at J, with 4 bases between. The CDR3 DNA reads TGTGCCAGCAGCTCCAGCTCCTATAATTCACCCCTCCACTTT. Protein: CASSSSSYNSPLHF.

The chain carries TRBV9 and TRBJ1-3; D gene ambiguous. Trimming left V 0 bases short and J 0 bases short, with 10 bases between. Germline CDR1 SGDLS, CDR2 YYNGEE. There are 16 residues in the CDR3. The CDR3 DNA is TGTGCCAGCAGCGTAGGGGGTTTAAGCTCTGGAAACACCATATATTTT. It specifies CASSVGGLSSGNTIYF.

The chain is built from TRBV28 and TRBJ1-4; D gene unclear. CDR3 length: 14 residues. The germline V gene encodes CDR1 MDHEN and CDR2 SYDVKM. The V end lost 5 bases, the J end lost 0 bases, and 7 bases lay between the germline ends. The CDR3 DNA follows: TGTGCCAGCAGTCCACATGCAACTAATGAAAAACTGTTTTTT. Amino acid sequence: CASSPHATNEKLFF.